This T cell receptor beta chain stems from a study of blood T cell repertoires in COVID-19. Study in general: COVID-19 samples from acute and convalescent phases originated in the United States, Italy and Spain. From T cells, B-cell-depleted T cells, or PBMCs came the material, which was cDNA or gDNA.

The data were produced by immunoSEQ multiplex PCR, yet TCRdb's version contains in-frame clones alone and is incomplete. The sample includes nearly 85,000 clones, around four fifths of them seen just once. The germline CDR1 and CDR2 sequences are SQVTM and ANQGSEA. With V trimmed by 4 bases and J by 8 bases, 7 bases remained unmatched. The CDR3 is made up of 12 amino acids. Sequencing used peripheral blood. This clonotype originated in a woman aged 55-69 years with acute or convalescent COVID-19. The J gene is TRBJ1-2, the V gene TRBV29-1, with 7 bases fitting TRBD1. DNA of the CDR3: TGCAGCGTTGGAAGACAGGGATGGGGCTACACCTTC. Residues: CSVGRQGWGYTF.